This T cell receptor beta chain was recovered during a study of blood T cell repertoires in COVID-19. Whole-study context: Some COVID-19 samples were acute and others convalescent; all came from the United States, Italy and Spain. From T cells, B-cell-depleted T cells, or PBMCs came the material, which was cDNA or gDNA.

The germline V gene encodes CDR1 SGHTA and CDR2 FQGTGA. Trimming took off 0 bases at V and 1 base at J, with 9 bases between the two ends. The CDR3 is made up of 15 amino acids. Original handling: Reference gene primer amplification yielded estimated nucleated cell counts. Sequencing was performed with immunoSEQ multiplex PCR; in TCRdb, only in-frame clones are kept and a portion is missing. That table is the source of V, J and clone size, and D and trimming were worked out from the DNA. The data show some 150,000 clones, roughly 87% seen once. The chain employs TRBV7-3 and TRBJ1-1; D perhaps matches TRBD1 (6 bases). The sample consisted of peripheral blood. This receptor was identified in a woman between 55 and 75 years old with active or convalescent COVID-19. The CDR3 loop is CASSLTQGRNTEAFF. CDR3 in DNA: TGTGCCAGCAGCTTAACGCAGGGGAGGAACACTGAAGCTTTCTTT.